One TCR beta chain is described in this entry. Its antigen is as yet unknown. Donors showed nominal health when sampled, although they likely had unrecorded immune exposures. It was with 60 Vbeta and 13 Jbeta primers that the PCR ran. Source study methods: Later work found 74 million or so unique TCR beta chains, with about 10 million shared. Data came from immunoSEQ multiplex PCR; TCRdb stores just in-frame clones and leaves some out. Clonal size and the V and J genes are those of that table, whereas D and trimming came from the DNA. The sample holds a few hundred thousand clones, about 70% seen once. The data originate from a study of cytomegalovirus exposure and HLA in healthy donors. This CDR3 comprises 14 residues. V lost 4 bases and J lost 5; bases outside the gene matches: 1. Looked up from germline, CDR1 is SEHNR and CDR2 is FQNEAQ (reference sequence). Broader study findings: TCR beta V- and J-gene trimming, according to a later analysis, was linked to a missense DCLRE1C variant. Reports credit the classifier with highly specific, highly sensitive diagnosis of cytomegalovirus status.

What was sequenced was PBMCs. This chain connects TRBV7-9 to TRBJ1-5; 11 bases align to TRBD1. The TCR sequence derives from a woman in her twenties or thirties in good health and CMV-seronegative. CDR3 residues: CASSWDRGDQPQHF. DNA for the CDR3: TGTGCCAGCAGCTGGGACAGGGGGGATCAGCCCCAGCATTTT.